The 9 T cell receptor beta chains listed next were all sequenced from one sample in a study of siplizumab effects on memory and regulatory T cells. Measured with immunoSEQ multiplex PCR; TCRdb has only the in-frame clones, and not every one. Of 98,000 or so clones listed, 93% are singletons. Sequenced material: Tregs sorted from blood. The source is a human donor in good health.

The rearrangement links TRBV7-9 to TRBJ2-3, with D maybe TRBD1 (6 bases). The CDR3 length is 15 residues. Germline CDR1 is SEHNR and CDR2 is FQNEAQ (reference sequence). V was clipped by 4 bases and J by 0 bases, with 11 bases between them. The CDR3 loop is CASSSWTASTDTQYF. DNA of the CDR3: TGTGCCAGCAGCTCCTGGACAGCTAGCACAGATACGCAGTATTTT. Combining the CDR3 with reference TRBV7-9 and TRBJ2-3 gives the whole variable domain DTGVSQNPRHKITKRGQNVTFRCDPISEHNRLYWYRQTLGQGPEFLTYFQNEAQLEKSRLLSDRFSAERPKGSFSTLEIQRTEQGDSAMYLCASSSWTASTDTQYFGPGTRLTVL.

As DNA, the CDR3 is TGTGCCAGCAGCTTAGGAGTGGGCGGGAGGACCGGGGAGCTGTTTTTT. Its protein is CASSLGVGGRTGELFF. The V and J genes are TRBV11-2 and TRBJ2-2; 8 nucleotides agree with TRBD2. The V segment lost 1 base and the J segment 5 bases; nucleotides outside the gene matches: 6. Germline V gives CDR1 SGHAT, CDR2 FQNNGV. The CDR3 covers 16 residues.

V gene TRBV6-5 combines with J gene TRBJ1-5; 8 nucleotides align to TRBD1. The CDR3 sequence is 14 residues long. CDR1 and CDR2 from the germline V gene are MNHEY and SVGAGI. V lost 5 bases to trimming and J lost 7 bases; unmatched junction nucleotides: 7. The CDR3 spells CASSVTGQVQPQHF. The DNA of the CDR3 is TGTGCCAGCAGTGTTACGGGACAGGTCCAGCCCCAGCATTTT.

V and J are TRBV6-1 and TRBJ2-7; D uncertain. Germline assignment: CDR1 MNHNS and CDR2 SASEGT. V shed 0 bases and J shed 3 bases, with 0 bases lying between them. CDR3 length: 11 amino acids. CDR3 in amino acids: CASSEAYEQYF. The DNA of the CDR3 is TGTGCCAGCAGTGAAGCCTACGAGCAGTACTTC.

The chain links TRBV7-2 to TRBJ2-4; 8 bases agree with TRBD1. The germline gives CDR1 SGHTA, CDR2 FQGNSA. The CDR3 runs 14 residues. J lost 7 bases, V lost 5 bases, and 7 bases had no gene match. The DNA for the CDR3 is TGTGCCAGCAGCACAGGACAGGGAGGTAACATTCAGTACTTC. Its protein is CASSTGQGGNIQYF.

J is TRBJ2-1 and V is TRBV6-1; D perhaps matches TRBD2 (7 bases). Germline-derived CDR1 and CDR2 are MNHNS and SASEGT. The CDR3 totals 15 residues. The V end lost 2 bases, the J end lost 2 bases, and 10 bases lay between the germline ends. This CDR3 is CASSERGGAYNEQFF. In DNA, the CDR3 is TGTGCCAGCAGTGAAAGGGGGGGGGCCTACAATGAGCAGTTCTTC.

The chain carries TRBV2 and TRBJ2-7; 15 positions agree with TRBD2. CDR3 length: 19 residues. V gave up 5 bases and J gave up 1 base; unmatched junction bases: 12. The germline V gene has CDR1 SNHLY and CDR2 FYNNEI. The CDR3 protein is CASSRNKGLAGGLSYEQYF. The CDR3 coding sequence is TGTGCCAGCAGTAGAAATAAGGGACTAGCGGGGGGCCTATCCTACGAGCAGTACTTC.

The chain uses TRBV9 and TRBJ2-5; TRBD1 is a possible D gene (6 bases). V was shortened by 3 bases and J by 3 bases, with 9 bases between the two germline ends. The CDR3 has 13 residues. Germline values: CDR1 SGDLS, CDR2 YYNGEE. The CDR3 DNA sequence: TGTGCCAGCAGCGAGAGGACAGAAGAGACCCAGTACTTC. This encodes CASSERTEETQYF.

This chain uses TRBV7-2 with TRBJ2-7; D remains ambiguous. Germline values: CDR1 SGHTA, CDR2 FQGNSA. The germline V and J ends were trimmed by 4 bases and 1 base, with 14 bases remaining between them. The CDR3 is 15 amino acids. Here the CDR3 DNA reads TGTGCCAGCAGCTCCGTGACGGCTGGGTCCTACGAGCAGTACTTC. Protein: CASSSVTAGSYEQYF.